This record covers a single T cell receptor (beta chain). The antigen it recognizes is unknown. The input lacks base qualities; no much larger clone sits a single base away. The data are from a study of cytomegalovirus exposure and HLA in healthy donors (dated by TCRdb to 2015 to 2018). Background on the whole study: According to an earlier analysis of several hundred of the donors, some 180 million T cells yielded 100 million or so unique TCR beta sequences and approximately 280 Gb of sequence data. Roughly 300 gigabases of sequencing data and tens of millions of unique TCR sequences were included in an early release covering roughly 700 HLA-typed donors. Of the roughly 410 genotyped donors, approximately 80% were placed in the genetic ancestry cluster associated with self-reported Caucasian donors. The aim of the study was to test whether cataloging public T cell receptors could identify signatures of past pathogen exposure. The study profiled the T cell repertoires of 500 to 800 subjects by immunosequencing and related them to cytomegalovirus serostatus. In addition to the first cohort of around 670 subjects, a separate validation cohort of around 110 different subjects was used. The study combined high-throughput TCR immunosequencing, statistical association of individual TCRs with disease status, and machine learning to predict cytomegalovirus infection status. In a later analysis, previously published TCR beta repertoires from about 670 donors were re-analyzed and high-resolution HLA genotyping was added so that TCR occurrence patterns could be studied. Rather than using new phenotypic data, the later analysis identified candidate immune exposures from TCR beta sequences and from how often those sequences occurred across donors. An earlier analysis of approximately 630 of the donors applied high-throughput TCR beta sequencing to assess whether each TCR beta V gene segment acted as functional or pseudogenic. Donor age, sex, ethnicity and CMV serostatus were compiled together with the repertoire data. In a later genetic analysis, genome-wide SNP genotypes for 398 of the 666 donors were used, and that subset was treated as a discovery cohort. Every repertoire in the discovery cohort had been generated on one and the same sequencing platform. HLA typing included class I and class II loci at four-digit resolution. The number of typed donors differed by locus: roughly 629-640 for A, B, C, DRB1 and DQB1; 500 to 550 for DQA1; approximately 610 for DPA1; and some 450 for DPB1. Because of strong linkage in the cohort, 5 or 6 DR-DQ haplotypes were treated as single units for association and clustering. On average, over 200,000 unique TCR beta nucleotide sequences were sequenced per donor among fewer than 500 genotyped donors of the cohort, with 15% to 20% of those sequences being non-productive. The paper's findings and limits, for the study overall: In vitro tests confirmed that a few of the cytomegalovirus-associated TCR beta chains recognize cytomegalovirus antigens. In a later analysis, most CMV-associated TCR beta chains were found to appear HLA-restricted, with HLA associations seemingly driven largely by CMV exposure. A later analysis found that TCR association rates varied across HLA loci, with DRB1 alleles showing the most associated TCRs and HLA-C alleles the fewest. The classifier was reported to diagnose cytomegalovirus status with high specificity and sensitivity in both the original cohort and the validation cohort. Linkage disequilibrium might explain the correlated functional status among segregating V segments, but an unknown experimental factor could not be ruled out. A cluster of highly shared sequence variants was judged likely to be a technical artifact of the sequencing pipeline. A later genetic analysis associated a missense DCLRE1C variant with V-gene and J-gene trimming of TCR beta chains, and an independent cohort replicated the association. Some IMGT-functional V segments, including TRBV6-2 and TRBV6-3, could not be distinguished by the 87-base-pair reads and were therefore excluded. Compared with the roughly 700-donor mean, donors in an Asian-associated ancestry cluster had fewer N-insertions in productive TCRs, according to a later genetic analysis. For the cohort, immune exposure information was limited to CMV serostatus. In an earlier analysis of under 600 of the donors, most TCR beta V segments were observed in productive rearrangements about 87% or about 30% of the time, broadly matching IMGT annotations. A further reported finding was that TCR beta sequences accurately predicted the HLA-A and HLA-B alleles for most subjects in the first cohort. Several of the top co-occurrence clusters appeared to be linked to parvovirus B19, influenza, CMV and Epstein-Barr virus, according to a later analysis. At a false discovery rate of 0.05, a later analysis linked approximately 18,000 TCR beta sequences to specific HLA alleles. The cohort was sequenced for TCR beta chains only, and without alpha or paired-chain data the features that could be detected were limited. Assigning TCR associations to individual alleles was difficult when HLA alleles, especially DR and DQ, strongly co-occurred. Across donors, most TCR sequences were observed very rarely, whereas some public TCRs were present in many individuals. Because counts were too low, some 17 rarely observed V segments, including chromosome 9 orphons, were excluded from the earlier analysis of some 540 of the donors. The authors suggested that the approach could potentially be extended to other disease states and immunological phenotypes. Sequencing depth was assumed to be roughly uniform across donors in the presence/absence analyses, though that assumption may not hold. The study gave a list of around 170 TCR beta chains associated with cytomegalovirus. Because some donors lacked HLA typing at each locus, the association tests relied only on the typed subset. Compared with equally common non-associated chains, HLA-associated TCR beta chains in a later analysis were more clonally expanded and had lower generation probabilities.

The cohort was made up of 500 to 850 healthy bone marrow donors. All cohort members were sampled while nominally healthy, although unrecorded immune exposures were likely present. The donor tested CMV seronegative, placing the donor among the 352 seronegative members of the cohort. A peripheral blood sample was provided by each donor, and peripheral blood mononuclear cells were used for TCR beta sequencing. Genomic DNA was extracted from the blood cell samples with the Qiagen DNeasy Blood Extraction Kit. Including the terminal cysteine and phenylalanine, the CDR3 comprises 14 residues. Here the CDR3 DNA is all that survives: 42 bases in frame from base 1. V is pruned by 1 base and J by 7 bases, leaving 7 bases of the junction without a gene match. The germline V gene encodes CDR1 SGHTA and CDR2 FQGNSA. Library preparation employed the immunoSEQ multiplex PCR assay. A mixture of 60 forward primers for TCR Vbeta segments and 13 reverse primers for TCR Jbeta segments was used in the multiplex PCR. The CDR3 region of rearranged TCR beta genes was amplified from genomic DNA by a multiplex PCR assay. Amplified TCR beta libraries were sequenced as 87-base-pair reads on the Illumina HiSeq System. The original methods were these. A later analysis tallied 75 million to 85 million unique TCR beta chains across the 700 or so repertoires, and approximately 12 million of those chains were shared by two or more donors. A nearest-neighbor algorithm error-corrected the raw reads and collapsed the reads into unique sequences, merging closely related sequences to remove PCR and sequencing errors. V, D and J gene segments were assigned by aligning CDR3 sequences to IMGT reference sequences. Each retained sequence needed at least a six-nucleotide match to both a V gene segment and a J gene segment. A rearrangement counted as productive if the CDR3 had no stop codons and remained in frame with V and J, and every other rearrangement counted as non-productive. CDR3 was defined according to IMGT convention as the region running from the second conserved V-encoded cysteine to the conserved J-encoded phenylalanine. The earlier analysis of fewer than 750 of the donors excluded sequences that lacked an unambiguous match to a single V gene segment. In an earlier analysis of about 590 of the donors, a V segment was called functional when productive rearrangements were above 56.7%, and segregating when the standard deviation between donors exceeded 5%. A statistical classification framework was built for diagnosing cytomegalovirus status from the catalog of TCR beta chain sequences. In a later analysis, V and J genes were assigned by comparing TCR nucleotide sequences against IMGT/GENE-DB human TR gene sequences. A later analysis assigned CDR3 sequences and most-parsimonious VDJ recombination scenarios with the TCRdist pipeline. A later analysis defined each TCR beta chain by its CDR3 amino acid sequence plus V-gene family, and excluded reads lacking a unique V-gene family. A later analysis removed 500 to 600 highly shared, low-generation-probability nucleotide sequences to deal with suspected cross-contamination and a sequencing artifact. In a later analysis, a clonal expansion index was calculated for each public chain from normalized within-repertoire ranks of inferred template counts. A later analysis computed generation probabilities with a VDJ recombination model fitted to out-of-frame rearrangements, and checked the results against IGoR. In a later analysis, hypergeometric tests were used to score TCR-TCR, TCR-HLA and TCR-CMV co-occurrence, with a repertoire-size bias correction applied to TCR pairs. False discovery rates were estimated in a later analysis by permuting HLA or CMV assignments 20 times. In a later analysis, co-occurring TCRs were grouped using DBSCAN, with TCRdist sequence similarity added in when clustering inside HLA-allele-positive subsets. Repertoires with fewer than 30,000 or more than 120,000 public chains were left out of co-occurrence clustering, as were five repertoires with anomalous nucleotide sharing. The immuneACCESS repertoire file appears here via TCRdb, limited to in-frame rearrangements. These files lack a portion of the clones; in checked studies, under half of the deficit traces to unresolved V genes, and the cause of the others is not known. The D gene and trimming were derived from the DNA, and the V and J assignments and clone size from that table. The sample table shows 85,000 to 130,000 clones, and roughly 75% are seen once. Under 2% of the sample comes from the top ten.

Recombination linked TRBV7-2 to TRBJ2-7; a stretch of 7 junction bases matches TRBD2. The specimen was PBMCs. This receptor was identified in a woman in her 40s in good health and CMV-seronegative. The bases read TGTGCCAGCAGCTTAGTTACGGGAGGAAGAGAGCAGTACTTC. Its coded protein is CASSLVTGGREQYF.